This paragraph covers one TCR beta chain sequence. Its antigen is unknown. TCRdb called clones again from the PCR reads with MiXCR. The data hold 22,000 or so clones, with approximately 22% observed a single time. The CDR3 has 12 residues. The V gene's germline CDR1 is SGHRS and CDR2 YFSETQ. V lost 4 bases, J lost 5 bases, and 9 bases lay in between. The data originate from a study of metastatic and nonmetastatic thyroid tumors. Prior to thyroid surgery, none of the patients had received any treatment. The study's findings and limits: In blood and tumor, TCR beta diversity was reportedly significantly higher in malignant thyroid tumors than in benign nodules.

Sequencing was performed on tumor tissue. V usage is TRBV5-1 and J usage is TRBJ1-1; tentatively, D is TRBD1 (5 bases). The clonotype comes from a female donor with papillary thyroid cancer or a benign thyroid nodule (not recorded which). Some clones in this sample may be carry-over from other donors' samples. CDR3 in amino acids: CASSKGLTEAFF. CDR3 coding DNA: TGCGCCAGCAGCAAGGGACTTACTGAAGCTTTCTTT. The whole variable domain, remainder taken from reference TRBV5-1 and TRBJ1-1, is KAGVTQTPRYLIKTRGQQVTLSCSPISGHRSVSWYQQTPGQGLQFLFEYFSETQRNKGNFPGRFSGRQFSNSRSEMNVSTLELGDSALYLCASSKGLTEAFFGQGTRLTVV.